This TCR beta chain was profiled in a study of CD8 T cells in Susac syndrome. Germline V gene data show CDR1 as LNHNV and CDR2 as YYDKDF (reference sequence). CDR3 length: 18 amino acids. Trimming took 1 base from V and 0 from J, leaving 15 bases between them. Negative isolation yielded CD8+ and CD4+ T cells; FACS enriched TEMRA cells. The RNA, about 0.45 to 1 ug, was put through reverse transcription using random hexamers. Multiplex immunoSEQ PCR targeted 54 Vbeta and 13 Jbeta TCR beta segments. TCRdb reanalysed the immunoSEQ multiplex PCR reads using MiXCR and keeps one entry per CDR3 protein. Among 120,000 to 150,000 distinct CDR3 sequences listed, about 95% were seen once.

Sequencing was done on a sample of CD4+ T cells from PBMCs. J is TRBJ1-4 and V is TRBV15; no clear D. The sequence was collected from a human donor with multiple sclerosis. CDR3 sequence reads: CATSRVPLYSPTNEKLFF. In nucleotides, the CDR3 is TGTGCCACCAGCAGAGTACCCCTTTATAGCCCAACTAATGAAAAACTGTTTTTT. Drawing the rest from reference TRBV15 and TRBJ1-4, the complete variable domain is DAMVIQNPRYQVTQFGKPVTLSCSQTLNHNVMYWYQQKSSQAPKLLFHYYDKDFNNEADTPDNFQSRRPNTSFCFLDIRSPGLGDTAMYLCATSRVPLYSPTNEKLFFGSGTQLSVL.